Presented here are 21 T cell receptor beta chains from one specimen sequenced in a study of cytomegalovirus exposure and HLA in healthy donors. PCR employed 60 Vbeta and 13 Jbeta primers. Here immunoSEQ multiplex PCR was the method, and the copy in TCRdb shows in-frame clones only, minus some. The sample shows roughly 140,000 clones, around 79% of them seen only once. The specimen sequenced was PBMCs. The receptors stem from a man between 18 and 29 years old in good health and CMV-seronegative.

This rearrangement joins TRBV6-6 to TRBJ1-2; 8 bases map to TRBD1. The CDR3 extends over 14 amino acids. After removal of 2 bases from V and 8 bases from J, the junction contained 7 bases not matched to a gene. Germline V CDR1 and CDR2: MNHNY, SVGAGI (reference sequence). The CDR3 sequence: CASSYQDRVEGYTF. The CDR3 DNA sequence: TGTGCCAGCAGTTACCAGGACAGGGTGGAAGGCTACACCTTC.

J is TRBJ2-3 and V is TRBV6-1; TRBD1 aligns across 9 bases. V was pared by 4 bases and J by 0 bases, with 5 bases of the junction left unmatched. The CDR3 is 16 amino acids. Germline V gene lookup returns CDR1 MNHNS and CDR2 SASEGT. This CDR3 reads CASSAWTGASTDTQYF. CDR3 DNA: TGTGCCAGCAGTGCCTGGACAGGGGCTAGCACAGATACGCAGTATTTT.

The V gene is TRBV5-4, the J gene TRBJ2-4; perhaps TRBD1 as D (6 bases). The germline V and J ends were trimmed by 3 bases and 8 bases, with 15 bases remaining between them. In germline, CDR1 is SGHNT, CDR2 YYREEE (reference sequence). CDR3 length: 14 amino acids. Here the CDR3 DNA reads TGTGCCAGCAGCTCCCAGGGGAGTGAGGACATTCAGTACTTC. Protein sequence: CASSSQGSEDIQYF. Full variable domain (outside the CDR3, taken from reference TRBV5-4 and TRBJ2-4): ETGVTQSPTHLIKTRGQQVTLRCSSQSGHNTVSWYQQALGQGPQFIFQYYREEENGRGNFPPRFSGLQFPNYSSELNVNALELDDSALYLCASSSQGSEDIQYFGAGTRLSVL.

V gene TRBV7-2 combines with J gene TRBJ2-2, with 8 bases lining up with TRBD1. Germline trimming cut 3 bases from V and 6 bases from J; bases unmatched to any gene: 9. The length of the CDR3 is 16 residues. Germline values: CDR1 SGHTA, CDR2 FQGNSA. CDR3 sequence (DNA): TGTGCCAGCAGCTTGCCGGGACAGGTGCCTCCCGGGGAGCTGTTTTTT. Its protein is CASSLPGQVPPGELFF.

This clone has just a few counts. V is TRBV9 and J is TRBJ1-4; a weak D match, TRBD1 (6 bases). V lost 3 bases and J 5 bases, leaving 8 bases between the germline ends. This CDR3 has 13 residues. Germline V gene lookup returns CDR1 SGDLS and CDR2 YYNGEE. The CDR3 reads CASSEQGNEKLFF. DNA for the CDR3: TGTGCCAGCAGCGAACAGGGAAATGAAAAACTGTTTTTT.

The V and J genes are TRBV7-9 and TRBJ2-1, with TRBD2 identical over 8 bases. Trimming at V came to 6 bases and at J to 9 bases, leaving 10 bases not matched to a gene. The CDR3 contains 14 residues. Germline V lookup: CDR1 SEHNR, CDR2 FQNEAQ (reference sequence). CDR3 sequence: CASRGAGEVGEQFF. The CDR3 coding sequence is TGTGCCAGCAGAGGAGCGGGAGAAGTTGGTGAGCAGTTCTTC.

The rearrangement links TRBV30 to TRBJ2-2, with 8 positions matching TRBD2. Germline lookup yields CDR1 GTSNPN and CDR2 SVGIG (reference sequence). The V gene end was trimmed by 5 bases and the J gene end by 2 bases; junction bases not matched to a gene: 4. The CDR3 covers 14 residues. The CDR3 reads CAWRAGGNTGELFF. The CDR3 nucleotides are TGTGCCTGGCGGGCGGGAGGAAACACCGGGGAGCTGTTTTTT.

This clone was observed a single time. The chain has TRBV6-5 and TRBJ1-2; tentative D call: TRBD1 (5 bases). This CDR3 is 13 amino acids long. V lost 2 bases and J lost 8, with 12 bases in between. Germline V gene data show CDR1 as MNHEY and CDR2 as SVGAGI. The CDR3 DNA sequence: TGTGCCAGCAGTTACGCAGGCGCAGGGGGCTACACCTTC. This gives the protein CASSYAGAGGYTF.

The V and J genes are TRBV6-5 and TRBJ2-3, with 7 bases lining up with TRBD2. CDR3 length equals 15 residues. V was pared by 6 bases and J by 0 bases, with 6 bases of the junction left unmatched. Germline V gene sequence: CDR1 MNHEY, CDR2 SVGAGI. CDR3 protein: CASSPSGVSTDTQYF. The CDR3 DNA follows: TGTGCCAGCAGCCCCAGCGGGGTAAGCACAGATACGCAGTATTTT.

The chain carries TRBV7-9 and TRBJ2-5; 7 nucleotides match TRBD1. The end of the DNA is better explained by TRBJ2-7, so the J call may be wrong. The CDR3 is 16 residues long. Per germline, CDR1 SEHNR and CDR2 FQNEAQ (reference sequence). The chain's CDR3 is CASSATGQRLSYEQYF. CDR3 in DNA: TGTGCCAGCAGCGCAACGGGACAGAGACTCTCCTACGAGCAGTACTTC.

The gene calls are TRBV5-4 and TRBJ2-7; TRBD2 matches at 13 bases. The trim removed 4 bases at V and 2 bases at J, leaving 3 bases unmatched. The CDR3 has 15 residues. CDR1 SGHNT and CDR2 YYREEE come from the germline V gene (reference sequence). CDR3 DNA sequence: TGTGCCAGCAGCGGCGGGACTAGCGGGGCCTACGAGCAGTACTTC. Protein: CASSGGTSGAYEQYF.

V is TRBV18 and J is TRBJ1-2, with a weak D call TRBD1 (5 bases). This CDR3 comprises 14 residues. V lost 2 bases and J 6 bases, leaving 13 bases between the germline ends. Germline loops: CDR1 KGHSH, CDR2 LQKENI. The CDR3 bases are TGTGCCAGCTCACCAAGCGGGGCGTTGGATGGCTACACCTTC. Protein product: CASSPSGALDGYTF.

The chain uses TRBV6-5 and TRBJ2-7; D may be TRBD1 (5 bases). In germline, CDR1 is MNHEY, CDR2 SVGAGI. The V gene lost 2 bases and the J gene lost 4 bases, with 6 bases spanning the gap. CDR3 length: 12 amino acids. CDR3: CASSYTGYEQYF. CDR3 bases: TGTGCCAGCAGTTACACAGGTTACGAGCAGTACTTC.

In its sample, this clone was seen a few times. V and J are TRBV29-1 and TRBJ2-7, with a possible D match to TRBD2 (7 bases). V lost 7 bases, J lost 4 bases, and 14 bases lay in between. The CDR3 covers 12 residues. CDR1 and CDR2 (germline): SQVTM, ANQGSEA. The chain's CDR3 is CSGGGGPYEQYF. The CDR3 nucleotides read TGCAGCGGCGGGGGCGGACCTTACGAGCAGTACTTC.

V is TRBV11-2 and J is TRBJ1-4, with 8 positions matching TRBD1. With V trimmed by 1 base and J by 8 bases, 0 bases remained unmatched. The CDR3 runs 13 residues. The germline V gene encodes CDR1 SGHAT and CDR2 FQNNGV. CDR3 DNA sequence: TGTGCCAGCAGCTTAGGACAGGGGGAAAAACTGTTTTTT. This sequence encodes CASSLGQGEKLFF.

V and J are TRBV19 and TRBJ2-7; possible D gene TRBD2, 5 bases. V shed 4 bases and J shed 2 bases, with 12 bases lying between them. Germline V lookup: CDR1 LNHDA, CDR2 SQIVND (reference sequence). The CDR3 is 14 amino acids. CDR3 nucleotide sequence: TGTGCCAGTAGTACGCCGGGGTTCACCTACGAGCAGTACTTC. It encodes CASSTPGFTYEQYF.

This clone has a handful of counts. The chain carries TRBV5-4 and TRBJ1-4, with 9 positions matching TRBD1. This CDR3 region has 14 residues. V was pared by 5 bases and J by 10 bases, with 9 bases of the junction left unmatched. CDR1 is SGHNT, CDR2 YYREEE, per germline (reference sequence). CDR3 bases: TGTGCCAGCAGTTCCGGGACAGGGAGCGTAAAACTGTTTTTT. As protein: CASSSGTGSVKLFF.

The J gene is TRBJ2-7, the V gene TRBV6-6; D might be TRBD2 (6 bases). The CDR3 contains 12 residues. Germline-derived CDR1 and CDR2 are MNHNY and SVGAGI (reference sequence). Trimming stripped 11 bases from V and 2 bases from J, with 13 bases between. The CDR3 bases are TGTGCCGGGGGGACGGTCCCCTACGAGCAGTACTTC. Protein: CAGGTVPYEQYF.

The rearrangement links TRBV6-4 to TRBJ2-1; TRBD2 aligns across 7 bases. V lost 2 bases, J lost 1 base, and 8 bases stayed unmatched. Germline CDR1 MRHNA, CDR2 SNTAGT. The CDR3 has 17 residues. CDR3 in amino acids: CASSDVREGRSYNEQFF. Written as DNA, the CDR3 is TGTGCCAGCAGTGACGTGAGGGAGGGCCGGTCCTACAATGAGCAGTTCTTC.

The V and J genes are TRBV28 and TRBJ1-5, with 9 bases identical to TRBD1. V shed 5 bases and J 1 base; nucleotides not matched to a gene: 3. CDR3 length: 15 amino acids. Germline assignment: CDR1 MDHEN and CDR2 SYDVKM. The CDR3 spells CASSGDRASNQPQHF. The CDR3 DNA reads as TGTGCCAGCAGTGGGGACAGGGCCAGCAATCAGCCCCAGCATTTT.

The chain carries TRBV4-1 and TRBJ2-7; D is possibly TRBD2 (6 bases). Germline V gives CDR1 MGHRA, CDR2 YSYEKL. V was pared by 4 bases and J by 2 bases, with 12 bases between. The CDR3 length is 14 residues. The chain's CDR3 is CASSRPGEAYEQYF. The CDR3, as DNA: TGCGCCAGCAGCCGGCCCGGGGAGGCCTACGAGCAGTACTTC.